What follows are 12 T cell receptor beta chains derived from one specimen sequenced in a study of metastatic and nonmetastatic thyroid tumors. TCRdb ran MiXCR on the PCR reads. The data show some 60,000 clones, just under 30% seen once. Ahead of thyroid surgery, no patient had received treatment of any kind. Sequencing was performed on blood. These receptors were taken from a female donor with papillary thyroid cancer or a benign thyroid nodule (not recorded which). Some clones in this sample may be carry-over from other donors' samples.

The chain carries TRBV5-4 and TRBJ1-1, with TRBD1 as a possible D gene (6 bases). CDR1 is SGHNT, CDR2 YYREEE, per germline (reference sequence). This CDR3 contains 15 residues. Trimming stripped 2 bases from V and 0 bases from J, with 11 bases between. The CDR3, as DNA: TGTGCCAGCAGCTTCCAGGGGCGGATGAACACTGAAGCTTTCTTT. It codes for CASSFQGRMNTEAFF.

This chain uses TRBV11-2 with TRBJ2-3, with 11 bases that match TRBD1. This CDR3 is 18 amino acids long. The germline gives CDR1 SGHAT, CDR2 FQNNGV. J was trimmed by 2 bases and V by 4 bases; bases with no gene match: 11. The CDR3 DNA follows: TGTGCCAGCAGCTCGCCCGGGACAGGGGGATCTACCACAGATACGCAGTATTTT. Translating gives CASSSPGTGGSTTDTQYF.

V gene TRBV20-1 combines with J gene TRBJ2-5, with D perhaps assigned TRBD1 or TRBD2 (7 bases each). Per the germline V gene, CDR1 is DFQATT and CDR2 is SNEGSKA (reference sequence). V gave up 0 bases and J gave up 4 bases, with 21 bases separating them. The CDR3 is 17 residues long. The CDR3 protein is CSARDLSGGDFGETQYF. As DNA, the CDR3 is TGCAGTGCTAGAGATCTGTCAGGGGGGGATTTCGGAGAGACCCAGTACTTC.

This clone is categorized as medium-sized. This chain uses TRBV6-4 with TRBJ1-2; the D gene is possibly TRBD1 (5 bases). The CDR3 loop spans 15 amino acids. The germline CDR1 and CDR2 sequences are MRHNA and SNTAGT. Trimming took 3 bases from V and 3 from J, leaving 14 bases between them. Here the CDR3 DNA reads TGTGCCAGCAGTGAAGAATGGGGCGCCGACTATGGCTACACCTTC. Translation gives CASSEEWGADYGYTF.

The chain joins TRBV5-4 to TRBJ2-2; weak D call: TRBD1 (5 bases). The V end was cut by 0 bases, the J end by 4 bases, with 16 bases between. There are 17 residues in the CDR3. Germline values: CDR1 SGHNT, CDR2 YYREEE (reference sequence). This CDR3 reads CASSLARQSLITGELFF. In DNA form, the CDR3 reads TGTGCCAGCAGCTTGGCCCGACAGTCTTTAATCACCGGGGAGCTGTTTTTT. The full variable domain, completed using reference TRBV5-4 and TRBJ2-2, is ETGVTQSPTHLIKTRGQQVTLRCSSQSGHNTVSWYQQALGQGPQFIFQYYREEENGRGNFPPRFSGLQFPNYSSELNVNALELDDSALYLCASSLARQSLITGELFFGEGSRLTVL.

This clone was found many times. The genes are TRBV18 and TRBJ2-1; 12 positions match TRBD2. Germline V gene lookup returns CDR1 KGHSH and CDR2 LQKENI. The J segment lost 5 bases and the V segment lost 2 bases, leaving 4 bases of the junction unmatched. The CDR3 sequence is 16 residues long. CDR3 loop: CASSPSLAGGDNEQFF. The CDR3 DNA sequence: TGTGCCAGCTCACCATCGCTAGCGGGAGGGGACAATGAGCAGTTCTTC.

In this sample, this clone turned up a few times. This chain uses TRBV10-3 with TRBJ1-6; TRBD1 matches 7 bases. The V and J ends lost 5 bases and 8 bases, in that order; junction bases with no gene match: 6. The CDR3 length is 14 residues. The germline V gene encodes CDR1 ENHRY and CDR2 SYGVKD. The CDR3 region is CAISSPGQYSPLHF. In DNA form, the CDR3 reads TGTGCCATCAGTAGTCCGGGACAGTATTCACCCCTCCACTTT.

Relative to its sample, this clone is medium-sized. The rearrangement links TRBV6-4 to TRBJ2-1; D could derive from TRBD1 or TRBD2 (5 bases each). The CDR3 runs to 14 residues. Germline assignment: CDR1 MRHNA and CDR2 SNTAGT. V was trimmed by 2 bases and J by 8 bases, leaving 13 bases between them. In nucleotides, the CDR3 is TGTGCCAGCAGTGACCAGGAATCGGGGCATGAGCAGTTCTTC. Translating it yields CASSDQESGHEQFF.

This clone was observed a handful of times. The V gene is TRBV6-1, the J gene TRBJ2-3, with D perhaps matching TRBD1 (6 bases). Germline loops: CDR1 MNHNS, CDR2 SASEGT. CDR3 length: 12 amino acids. V gave up 6 bases and J gave up 3 bases, with 7 bases separating them. The CDR3 is CASSDRTDTQYF. The CDR3 coding sequence is TGTGCCAGCAGCGACAGGACAGATACGCAGTATTTT.

The sample holds many counts of this clone. V and J are TRBV27 and TRBJ2-1, with D possibly being TRBD2 (7 bases). Per the germline V gene, CDR1 is MNHEY and CDR2 is SMNVEV (reference sequence). Trimming removed 5 bases from V and 10 bases from J, with 21 bases in between. This CDR3 comprises 15 residues. DNA of the CDR3: TGTGCCAGCAGTGCCAGCGGGACCGGAAGGGGGGAGCAGTTCTTC. Amino acids: CASSASGTGRGEQFF.

This clone was seen ten or more times. The CDR3 region is CASQGPNTGELFF. DNA for the CDR3: TGTGCCTCGCAGGGCCCGAACACCGGGGAGCTGTTTTTT. The J gene is TRBJ2-2, the V gene TRBV10-3, with D perhaps matching TRBD1 (5 bases). The V end was cut by 11 bases, the J end by 0 bases, with 10 bases between. Germline V gene sequence: CDR1 ENHRY, CDR2 SYGVKD. This CDR3 has 13 amino acids.

This clone occurred a few times. The chain is built from TRBV19 and TRBJ2-3; D remains ambiguous. Germline V lookup: CDR1 LNHDA, CDR2 SQIVND (reference sequence). V was trimmed by 7 bases and J by 1 base, leaving 9 bases between them. This CDR3 is 13 amino acids long. This chain's CDR3 is CASNNGRTDTQYF. CDR3 bases: TGTGCCAGTAATAATGGACGCACAGATACGCAGTATTTT.